This TCR beta chain originates from a study of blood T cell repertoires in COVID-19. Profiling relied on immunoSEQ multiplex PCR, and the TCRdb table lists in-frame clones only, not all of them. Among over 200,000 clones, more than 75% were seen once, and the ten largest hold approximately 3%. With 0 bases removed from V and 1 base from J, the gap between germline ends came to 6 bases. Germline CDR1 and CDR2: KGHSH and LQKENI. This CDR3 has 14 amino acids. The sequenced sample consisted of peripheral blood. V usage is TRBV18 and J usage is TRBJ2-5, with D possibly matching TRBD1 (6 bases). The TCR was taken from a woman in her 30s who had recovered from COVID-19. The CDR3 bases are TGTGCCAGCTCACCACCGACAGGCCAAGAGACCCAGTACTTC. This sequence encodes CASSPPTGQETQYF.